A single sample gave rise to the 15 T cell receptor beta chains below, sequenced in a study of PD-L1 blockade in urothelial cancer. Assay used: immunoSEQ multiplex PCR; TCRdb lists only in-frame clones, some missing. This sample has about 87,000 clones, with more than 80% found just once. Time point reported: pretreatment peripheral blood. The sequences come from PBMCs, collected around atezolizumab (anti-PD-L1) treatment. The origin of the receptors is a woman aged 80 or older with urothelial cancer.

The chain employs TRBV5-4 and TRBJ1-2; 8 positions agree with TRBD1. Germline V gives CDR1 SGHNT, CDR2 YYREEE (reference sequence). V lost 6 bases and J lost 3; bases outside the gene matches: 4. CDR3 length equals 13 residues. The CDR3 here is CASTQGAYYGYTF. The DNA for the CDR3 is TGTGCCAGCACCCAGGGGGCGTACTATGGCTACACCTTC.

This clone was detected a few times. J is TRBJ2-5 and V is TRBV15, with D maybe TRBD2 (5 bases). Per germline, CDR1 LNHNV and CDR2 YYDKDF (reference sequence). V was pared by 0 bases and J by 4 bases, with 12 bases between. This CDR3 has 15 amino acids. The CDR3 reads CATSREITRGETQYF. CDR3 bases: TGTGCCACCAGCAGAGAGATCACACGGGGAGAGACCCAGTACTTC.

The chain links TRBV28 to TRBJ2-7; 9 positions agree with TRBD1. Germline CDR1 reads MDHEN; CDR2 reads SYDVKM. Trimming at V came to 6 bases and at J to 7 bases, leaving 10 bases not matched to a gene. There are 14 residues in the CDR3. CDR3 amino acids: CASRTGTGRWEQYF. Written as DNA, the CDR3 is TGTGCCAGCAGAACCGGGACAGGGCGGTGGGAGCAGTACTTC.

The rearrangement uses TRBV6-5 and TRBJ1-2; 7 nucleotides line up with TRBD1. Germline V gene lookup returns CDR1 MNHEY and CDR2 SVGAGI. This CDR3 contains 15 residues. The V and J ends lost 0 bases and 1 base, in that order; junction bases with no gene match: 2. For the CDR3, the DNA is TGTGCCAGCAGTTACTCCCACAGGGGTAACTATGGCTACACCTTC. Translation: CASSYSHRGNYGYTF.

This clone occurred once. This rearrangement joins TRBV27 to TRBJ2-7; 11 positions match TRBD2. The CDR3 is made up of 16 amino acids. The V gene end was trimmed by 4 bases and the J gene end by 2 bases; junction bases not matched to a gene: 7. CDR1 MNHEY and CDR2 SMNVEV come from the germline V gene (reference sequence). In DNA, the CDR3 is TGTGCCAGCAGTTCTCAGTTACTAGCGGGAGCCTACGAGCAGTACTTC. Translating it yields CASSSQLLAGAYEQYF.

This chain links TRBV7-3 with TRBJ2-2; D is ambiguous. V was shortened by 1 base and J by 0 bases, with 6 bases between the two germline ends. The CDR3 is 15 residues long. Per germline, CDR1 SGHTA and CDR2 FQGTGA. The CDR3 DNA follows: TGTGCCAGCAGCTTAAGCGGTGCGAACACCGGGGAGCTGTTTTTT. As protein: CASSLSGANTGELFF.

V gene TRBV7-2 combines with J gene TRBJ2-7; D is undetermined. This CDR3 is built from 16 residues. With 0 bases removed from V and 1 base from J, the gap between germline ends came to 13 bases. CDR1 is SGHTA and CDR2 is FQGNSA in the germline V gene. The CDR3 protein is CASSLAGQRRSYEQYF. For the CDR3, the DNA is TGTGCCAGCAGCTTAGCGGGTCAGCGACGATCCTACGAGCAGTACTTC.

The CDR3 reads CASSLGQPSTGELFF. CDR3 DNA sequence: TGTGCCAGCAGCTTGGGACAGCCCAGCACCGGGGAGCTGTTTTTT. V is TRBV7-2 and J is TRBJ2-2, with 7 nucleotides matching TRBD1. Unmatched junction bases numbered 5, after V lost 3 bases and J lost 4 bases. Germline V gene data show CDR1 as SGHTA and CDR2 as FQGNSA. The CDR3 loop spans 15 amino acids. The complete variable domain, with remaining parts taken from reference TRBV7-2 and TRBJ2-2, reads GAGVSQSPSNKVTEKGKDVELRCDPISGHTALYWYRQSLGQGLEFLIYFQGNSAPDKSGLPSDRFSAERTGGSVSTLTIQRTQQEDSAVYLCASSLGQPSTGELFFGEGSRLTVL.

The CDR3 DNA is TGTGCCAGCAGGCGGGACAGTTACTATGGCTACACCTTC. Its translation is CASRRDSYYGYTF. J is TRBJ1-2 and V is TRBV27; 7 bases are shared with TRBD1. The CDR3 runs to 13 residues. The germline V gene has CDR1 MNHEY and CDR2 SMNVEV (reference sequence). Trimming took 6 bases from V and 3 from J; bases not matched to a gene: 4.

The genes are TRBV28 and TRBJ2-1; D perhaps matches TRBD2 (6 bases). The CDR3 extends over 15 amino acids. V shed 4 bases and J shed 2 bases, with 12 bases lying between them. The germline gives CDR1 MDHEN, CDR2 SYDVKM. CDR3 residues: CASSWAGKTYNEQFF. The CDR3 DNA reads as TGTGCCAGCAGTTGGGCGGGGAAGACCTACAATGAGCAGTTCTTC.

This clone was seen a handful of times. Other nucleotide sequences in the sample specify the same CDR3. The genes are TRBV5-5 and TRBJ1-1, with a weak D call TRBD1 (6 bases). This CDR3 region has 15 residues. The germline gives CDR1 SGHKS, CDR2 YYEKEE (reference sequence). Trimming cost V 4 bases and J 4 bases, with 17 bases left between them. The DNA of the CDR3 is TGTGCCAGCAGCAACCGGGACCGAGGGGGCACTGAAGCTTTCTTT. This sequence encodes CASSNRDRGGTEAFF.

The genes are TRBV5-4 and TRBJ1-1, with a tentative D call TRBD1 (6 bases). The ends were cut back, 0 bases at V and 2 bases at J, with 8 bases in the middle. CDR3 length: 14 residues. Germline V CDR1 and CDR2: SGHNT, YYREEE (reference sequence). DNA for the CDR3: TGTGCCAGCAGCTTGGGGGGGCCAAACACTGAAGCTTTCTTT. Translated, it gives CASSLGGPNTEAFF.

The table lists this clone with a few counts. The genes are TRBV5-5 and TRBJ2-7; perhaps TRBD2 as D (5 bases). V dropped 6 bases and J dropped 4 bases, with 8 bases sitting between them. The CDR3 length is 11 residues. Per germline, CDR1 SGHKS and CDR2 YYEKEE (reference sequence). The CDR3 region has the DNA TGTGCCAGCACCTCGGGGTACGAGCAGTACTTC. Translated, it gives CASTSGYEQYF.

Here the CDR3 reads CASSPAGDRGYYGYTF. In DNA, the CDR3 is TGTGCCAGCAGCCCCGCCGGGGACAGGGGATACTATGGCTACACCTTC. This chain joins TRBV28 and TRBJ1-2, with TRBD1 matching 10 bases. Germline V CDR1 and CDR2: MDHEN, SYDVKM. This CDR3 has 16 residues. Trimming cost V 6 bases and J 3 bases; bases outside gene matches: 10.

Here the CDR3 reads CASSRQGTDYEQYF. For the CDR3, the DNA is TGCGCCAGCAGCCGACAGGGGACCGACTACGAGCAGTACTTC. This sequence joins TRBV5-1 and TRBJ2-7; 8 bases agree with TRBD1. The CDR3 contains 14 residues. V shed 4 bases and J 3 bases; nucleotides not matched to a gene: 6. From germline, CDR1 is SGHRS and CDR2 YFSETQ. The variable domain in full, completed from reference TRBV5-1 and TRBJ2-7, reads KAGVTQTPRYLIKTRGQQVTLSCSPISGHRSVSWYQQTPGQGLQFLFEYFSETQRNKGNFPGRFSGRQFSNSRSEMNVSTLELGDSALYLCASSRQGTDYEQYFGPGTRLTVT.